This is a list of T cell receptor beta chains from one sample in a study of blood T cells in healthy people across ages. One entry per CDR3 protein, called by TCRdb with MiXCR from the 5' RACE reads. The table has about 1.8 million distinct CDR3 sequences, around half seen once. The source material was blood. Source of these receptors: a woman aged 40 to 50 in good health. Both conserved end residues are part of each CDR3. The order of the fields is J gene, V gene, D gene, CDR3 protein. The D gene is left open where the match is weak.

TRBJ1-2	TRBV20-1	NA	CSASYRYGYTF
TRBJ2-1	TRBV7-2	NA	CASSLGGASPNEQFF
TRBJ2-1	TRBV27	TRBD1	CASWRDRGRNEQFF
TRBJ2-1	TRBV28	NA	CASTPRGRLSDNEQFF
TRBJ2-7	TRBV29-1	NA	CSVLPGGIKNEQYF
NA	TRBV4-3	TRBD2	CASSQEGSGGRETQYF
TRBJ1-2	TRBV6-5	NA	CASSYLSDRSVRGGYTF
TRBJ1-2	TRBV20-1	TRBD1	CSATRDRGRYGYTF
TRBJ2-1	TRBV27	TRBD2	CASSPSAGDHNNEQFF
TRBJ2-5	TRBV20-1	TRBD2	CSARVLAGQPGTQYF
TRBJ2-1	TRBV5-1	NA	CASIPYAGLNNEQFF
TRBJ2-1	TRBV20-1	TRBD2	CSARDTGGTSYNEQFF
TRBJ2-7	TRBV27	TRBD1	CASSLGQGSPYEQYF
TRBJ2-1	TRBV20-1	NA	CSASKSQGNEQFF
TRBJ1-1	TRBV6-2/TRBV6-3	NA	CASSYPTLRNTEAFF
NA	TRBV27	TRBD2	CASSLFSGGAGYEQYF
TRBJ2-4	TRBV7-3	NA	CASSPGTGAAKNIQYF
TRBJ2-7	TRBV5-1	TRBD1	CASSLAVGTGYFEQYF
TRBJ1-2	TRBV4-1	NA	CASSQDRGTYGGYTF
TRBJ2-3	TRBV5-1	TRBD1	CASSLEGQGTDTQYF
TRBJ1-2	TRBV20-1	NA	CSAREGGVGRGYTF
TRBJ2-5	TRBV20-1	TRBD1	CSARDGDSQAETQYF
TRBJ2-1	TRBV5-1	NA	CASSSAGLGGLQFF
TRBJ2-3	TRBV5-1	TRBD2	CASSPAGGLVGDTQYF
TRBJ2-1	TRBV7-8	TRBD1	CASTGTGDHEQFF
TRBJ2-5	TRBV3-1	NA	CASSQRPKETQYF
TRBJ1-5	TRBV4-1	NA	CASSQVGQKDQPQHF
TRBJ2-2	TRBV5-1	NA	CASSLTLNTGELFF
TRBJ2-5	TRBV6-6	NA	CASSSQQGSGEQYF
TRBJ1-6	TRBV25-1	NA	CASRGSGSSYNSPLHF
TRBJ2-3	TRBV20-1	TRBD1	CSAQTGGGSTDTQYF
TRBJ2-7	TRBV20-1	NA	CSARGADSLAYEQYF
TRBJ1-6	TRBV4-3	NA	CASSQAQQSLSPLHF
TRBJ2-5	TRBV7-9	TRBD1	CASSSAGTVGRKTQYF
TRBJ2-2	TRBV5-1	TRBD1	CASSQGRQGLNTGELFF
TRBJ1-4	TRBV12-3/TRBV12-4	TRBD1	CASRDDRGKLFF
TRBJ2-6	TRBV7-2	NA	CASSMTQGRSGANVLTF
TRBJ2-1	TRBV7-2	NA	CASSLTHSSGGEQFF
TRBJ2-3	TRBV7-2	TRBD2	CASSFGTSGGATDTQYF
TRBJ1-2	TRBV28	TRBD1	CASRPSDREGGGYTF
TRBJ2-7	TRBV6-1	NA	CASSEWQIYEQYF
TRBJ1-2	TRBV28	TRBD1	CASSLDRDRGSYGYTF
TRBJ1-2	TRBV18	TRBD1	CASSPPYRGNGYTF
TRBJ2-7	TRBV20-1	NA	CSAQERTRSSYEQYF
TRBJ2-5	TRBV6-5	NA	CASKREPSETQYF
TRBJ2-1	TRBV4-2	TRBD2	CASSQDASGGGADNEQFF
TRBJ2-5	TRBV5-1	TRBD2	CASSPAGGHLKETQYF
TRBJ2-7	TRBV6-6	NA	CASSSAGHYEQYF
TRBJ2-3	TRBV27	TRBD2	CASSPSTSLSTDTQYF
TRBJ2-7	TRBV6-5	NA	CASSYAGQGLYEQYF
TRBJ2-7	TRBV15	TRBD1	CATSSGQVKTYEQYF
TRBJ1-4	TRBV28	TRBD1	CASSSLGTAREKLFF
TRBJ1-2	TRBV6-6	NA	CASSLGSRVGGYTF
TRBJ1-5	TRBV11-2	NA	CASSHGESNQPQHF